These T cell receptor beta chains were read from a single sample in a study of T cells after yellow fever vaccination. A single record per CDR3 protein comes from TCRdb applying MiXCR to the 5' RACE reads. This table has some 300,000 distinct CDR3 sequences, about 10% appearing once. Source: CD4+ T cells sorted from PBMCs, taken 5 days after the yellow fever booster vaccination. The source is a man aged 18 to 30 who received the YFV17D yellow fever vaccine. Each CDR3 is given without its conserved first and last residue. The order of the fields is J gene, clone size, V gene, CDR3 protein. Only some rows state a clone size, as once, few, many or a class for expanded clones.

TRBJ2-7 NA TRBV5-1 ASSLANGAYEQY
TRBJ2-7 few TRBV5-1 ASSLASGGLSYEQY
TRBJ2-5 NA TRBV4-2 ASSQEQGEARETQY
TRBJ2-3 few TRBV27 ASSLRQGWDTQY
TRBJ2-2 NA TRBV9 ASSPRTSSVGELF
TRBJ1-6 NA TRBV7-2 ASSFLGLNSHLH
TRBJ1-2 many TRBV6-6 ASSGLTSNYGYT
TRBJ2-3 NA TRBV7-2 ASSLAGTANTDTQY
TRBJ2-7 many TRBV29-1 SVAGGTYEQY
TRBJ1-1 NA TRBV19 ASMAGKPNTEAF
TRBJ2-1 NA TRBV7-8 ASSAVSGSNNEQF
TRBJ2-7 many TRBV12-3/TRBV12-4 ASSLSRVEQY
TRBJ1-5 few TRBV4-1 ASSQDSPGQSHQPQH
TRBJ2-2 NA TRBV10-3 AIRGNYTGELF
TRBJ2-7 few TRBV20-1 SARDGDRAAEQY
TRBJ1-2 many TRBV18 ASSAANSDVGYT
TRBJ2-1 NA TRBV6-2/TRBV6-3 ASSYWGNNEQF
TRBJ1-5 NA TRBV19 ASSITGGAGNQH
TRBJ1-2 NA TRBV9 ASSQTGVDYGYT
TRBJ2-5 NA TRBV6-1 ASSESGTYQETQY
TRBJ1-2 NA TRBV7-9 ASSSDTNYGYT
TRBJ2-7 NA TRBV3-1 ASSSRRDWAYEQY
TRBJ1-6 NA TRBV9 ASSPRLSYRGDSPLH
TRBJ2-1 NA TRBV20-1 SACLAGATWQF
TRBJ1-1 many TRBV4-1 ASSQGGGGTEAF
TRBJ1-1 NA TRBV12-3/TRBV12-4 ASSPSVEAF
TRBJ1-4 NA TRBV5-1 ASSFSTWGEKLF
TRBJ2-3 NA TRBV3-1 ASSRNLAGGNTDTQY
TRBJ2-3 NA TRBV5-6 ASNQRGTDTQY
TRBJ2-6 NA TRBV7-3 ASSPPFSGANVLT
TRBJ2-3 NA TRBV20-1 SAPGTSGADTQY
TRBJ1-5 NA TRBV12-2 ASRLDYRGRDQPQH
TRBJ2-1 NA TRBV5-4 ASSLRGGNNEQF
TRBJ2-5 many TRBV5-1 ASSLTGWQETQY
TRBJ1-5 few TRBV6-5 ASSLYDPGTGQPQH
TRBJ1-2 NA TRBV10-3 AISGGTAYT
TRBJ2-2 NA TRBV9 ASSVGQGQNTGELF
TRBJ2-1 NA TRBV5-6 ASSKGTYNEQF
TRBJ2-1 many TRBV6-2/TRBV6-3 ASRRDSPQQF
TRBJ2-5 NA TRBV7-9 ALPLSGGSETQY
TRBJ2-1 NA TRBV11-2 ASSFTGGPYNEQF
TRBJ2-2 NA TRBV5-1 ASSLDQVNGELF
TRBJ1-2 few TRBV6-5 ASRGMGDYGYT
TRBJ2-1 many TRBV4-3 ASSQEEGREQF
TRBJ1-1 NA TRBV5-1 ASSPTAGQTGTEAF
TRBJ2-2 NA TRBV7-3 ASSPTGGVGELF
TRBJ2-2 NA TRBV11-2 ASSQGSVGTGELF
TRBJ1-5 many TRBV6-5 ASSSDRVNQPQH
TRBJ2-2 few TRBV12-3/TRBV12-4 ASPDGGTPGAGELF
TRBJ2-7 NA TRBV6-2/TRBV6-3 ASSQPYEQY
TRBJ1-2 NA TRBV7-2 ASSLQGDPWYGYT